One T cell receptor (beta chain) is described in this entry. Its antigen is as yet unknown. The sample comes from a study of blood T cells in healthy people across ages. Study-wide results and caveats: With naive T cell percentage, TCR beta diversity showed a strong correlation. The authors considered diversity estimates from one million T cells to be underestimates.

The CDR3 is 15 amino acids. Trimming took 3 bases from V and 1 from J, leaving 10 bases between them. Germline CDR1 SGHRS, CDR2 YFSETQ. PCR was performed a second time for about 7 to 11 cycles using a sample-barcoded 5' primer and a J-beta primer mix. CDR3-containing paired-end reads numbering at least 2.5 million came from each sample. TCRdb re-analysed the 5' RACE reads in MiXCR, keeping a single row per CDR3 protein. The table lists 650,000 to 950,000 distinct CDR3 sequences, under 45% of them singletons. The source is a man aged 55 to 70 in good health. Material: blood. This chain joins TRBV5-1 and TRBJ2-2; unclear D gene. CDR3 in amino acids: CASSSASLNTGELFF. For the CDR3, the DNA is TGCGCCAGCAGCTCGGCCAGTCTGAACACCGGGGAGCTGTTTTTT.